The 6 T cell receptor beta chains given below trace back to one sample, sequenced in a study of Ad26.COV2.S vaccination and SARS-CoV-2 variants. Repertoires were generated with immunoSEQ multiplex PCR, while TCRdb's copy carries only in-frame clones and drops some. Of around 450,000 clones listed, approximately 88% are singletons. Treatment denoted: around 19 received Ad26.COV2.S at low or high dose, single or two shots; 5 received placebo; per-sample allocation not given. On day 63 after the first injection, vaccine and placebo recipients gave samples. The material sequenced was peripheral blood, taken in a trial of Ad26.COV2.S vaccine versus placebo. These receptor sequences come from a person between 18 and 60 years old who received the Ad26.COV2.S COVID-19 vaccine or a placebo.

This sequence joins TRBV5-1 and TRBJ1-1, with D possibly being TRBD1 (6 bases). The V end was cut by 2 bases, the J end by 4 bases, with 12 bases between. CDR1 is SGHRS and CDR2 is YFSETQ in the germline V gene. CDR3 length: 14 residues. The CDR3 DNA follows: TGCGCCAGCAGCTTCAAACAGGGTGGCACTGAAGCTTTCTTT. Translated, it gives CASSFKQGGTEAFF. Full variable domain (rest looked up from reference TRBV5-1 and TRBJ1-1): KAGVTQTPRYLIKTRGQQVTLSCSPISGHRSVSWYQQTPGQGLQFLFEYFSETQRNKGNFPGRFSGRQFSNSRSEMNVSTLELGDSALYLCASSFKQGGTEAFFGQGTRLTVV.

In the case of this clone: The identical CDR3 is also encoded by other nucleotide sequences in the sample. This rearrangement joins TRBV5-1 to TRBJ2-2, with 8 positions matching TRBD1. The CDR3 has 14 residues. V gave up 0 bases and J gave up 6 bases; unmatched junction bases: 1. Germline CDR1 is SGHRS and CDR2 is YFSETQ. The CDR3, as DNA: TGCGCCAGCAGCTTGGGGACAGGGCCCGGGGAGCTGTTTTTT. Amino acid sequence: CASSLGTGPGELFF.

The CDR3 DNA follows: TGTGCCAGCAGCCTCCCGCAGGGGGCATCTGAAAAACTGTTTTTT. Its protein is CASSLPQGASEKLFF. The rearrangement links TRBV4-2 to TRBJ1-4, with 8 positions matching TRBD1. Germline values: CDR1 LGHNA, CDR2 YNFKEQ. V lost 4 bases to trimming and J lost 7 bases; unmatched junction nucleotides: 8. The CDR3 extends over 15 amino acids.

This clone occurred once. The V gene is TRBV4-2, the J gene TRBJ2-7; D ambiguous. Germline loops: CDR1 LGHNA, CDR2 YNFKEQ. Between the trimmed V and J ends, which lost 0 bases and 2 bases, there was a span of 8 bases. The CDR3 is 14 residues long. Here the CDR3 DNA reads TGTGCCAGCAGCCAAGATCTCGGCGCCTACGAGCAGTACTTC. Its translation is CASSQDLGAYEQYF.

V and J are TRBV27 and TRBJ1-1; maybe TRBD1 (5 bases). V was cut by 3 bases and J by 6 bases, with 14 bases left in between. Germline CDR1 reads MNHEY; CDR2 reads SMNVEV (reference sequence). The CDR3 consists of 14 residues. CDR3 in amino acids: CASSFSGRGAEAFF. CDR3 DNA sequence: TGTGCCAGCAGTTTTTCCGGCCGGGGGGCTGAAGCTTTCTTT.

This chain connects TRBV3-1 (or the pseudogene TRBV3-2) to TRBJ2-2; 11 bases fit TRBD2. There are 16 residues in the CDR3. The ends lost 6 bases at V and 4 bases at J; junction bases unmatched: 7. Looked up from germline, CDR1 is LGHDT and CDR2 is YNNKEL (reference sequence). The CDR3 sequence is CASSRSGGAITGELFF. CDR3 bases: TGTGCCAGCAGTCGTAGCGGGGGGGCCATCACCGGGGAGCTGTTTTTT.